Below, 10 T cell receptor beta chains from the same sample are listed, as sequenced in a study of cytomegalovirus exposure and HLA in healthy donors. PCR amplification relied on 60 Vbeta primers (plus 13 Jbeta primers). The table came from immunoSEQ multiplex PCR; TCRdb's copy has only in-frame clones and leaves some out. The sample includes over 150,000 clones, around 74% of them seen just once. Sample: PBMCs. The source is a girl between 5 and 17 years old in good health and CMV-seropositive.

The V call is TRBV14, the J call TRBJ2-1; TRBD1 might be the D (5 bases). V lost 7 bases, J lost 5 bases, and 24 bases lay in between. This CDR3 has 17 amino acids. CDR1 and CDR2 from the germline V gene are SGHDN and FVKESK. The CDR3 DNA reads TGTGCCAGCAACTCAAACCTTAAAGGGGTTAAGGACAATGAGCAGTTCTTC. Its translation: CASNSNLKGVKDNEQFF. Filled out from reference TRBV14 and TRBJ2-1, the complete variable domain reads EAGVTQFPSHSVIEKGQTVTLRCDPISGHDNLYWYRRVMGKEIKFLLHFVKESKQDESGMPNNRFLAERTGGTYSTLKVQPAELEDSGVYFCASNSNLKGVKDNEQFFGPGTRLTVL.

The chain couples TRBV21-1 to TRBJ1-5; the table assigns TRBD1, which was not confirmed against the DNA. TRBV21-1 is termed a pseudogene. The CDR3 has 14 residues. CDR3 nucleotides: TGTGCCAGCAGCAACAGGGGAAGAAATCAGCCCCAGCATTTT. It translates to CASSNRGRNQPQHF.

The CDR3 protein is CASSYLATEAFF. CDR3 sequence (DNA): TGTGCCAGCAGTTACCTTGCGACAGAAGCTTTCTTT. The rearrangement uses TRBV6-5 and TRBJ1-1; D unresolved. V was shortened by 2 bases and J by 8 bases, with 9 bases between the two germline ends. Germline CDR1 is MNHEY and CDR2 is SVGAGI. There are 12 residues in the CDR3.

The chain joins TRBV7-2 to TRBJ1-6; D is perhaps TRBD1 (5 bases). This CDR3 has 13 amino acids. V was pared by 3 bases and J by 8 bases, with 8 bases between. The germline gives CDR1 SGHTA, CDR2 FQGNSA. The CDR3 protein is CASSFGGYSPLHF. The CDR3 coding sequence is TGTGCCAGCAGCTTCGGGGGTTATTCACCCCTCCACTTT.

The chain uses TRBV12-5 and TRBJ1-1; 10 nucleotides agree with TRBD1. The CDR3 contains 13 residues. V lost 2 bases to trimming and J lost 11 bases; unmatched junction nucleotides: 5. Germline CDR1 reads LGHNT; CDR2 reads FRNRAP. CDR3 coding DNA: TGTGCTAGTGGTTTGATCGGGACAGGGGTGGCTTTCTTT. Translation: CASGLIGTGVAFF.

The J gene is TRBJ2-5, the V gene TRBV5-1; D is perhaps TRBD2 (5 bases). The CDR3 spans 15 residues. Trimming shortened V by 7 bases and J by 5 bases, and 21 bases separated the two germline ends. CDR1 SGHRS and CDR2 YFSETQ come from the germline V gene. The CDR3 here is CASGPGSTSTETQYF. The CDR3 DNA reads TGCGCCAGCGGCCCGGGATCTACGTCGACGGAGACCCAGTACTTC.

The chain uses TRBV19 and TRBJ1-1; 9 bases are a match to TRBD1. This CDR3 is built from 16 residues. Germline V CDR1 and CDR2: LNHDA, SQIVND (reference sequence). V lost 4 bases and J lost 6; bases outside the gene matches: 12. CDR3 in amino acids: CASSTGTGRREAEAFF. The CDR3, as DNA: TGTGCCAGTAGTACCGGGACAGGGCGGAGAGAGGCTGAAGCTTTCTTT. Looking up the rest from reference TRBV19 and TRBJ1-1 gives the full variable domain: DGGITQSPKYLFRKEGQNVTLSCEQNLNHDAMYWYRQDPGQGLRLIYYSQIVNDFQKGDIAEGYSVSREKKESFPLTVTSAQKNPTAFYLCASSTGTGRREAEAFFGQGTRLTVV.

V usage is TRBV10-1 and J usage is TRBJ2-7; D uncertain. Trimming removed 11 bases at V and 3 bases at J, with 17 bases between. This CDR3 spans 13 amino acids. Looked up from germline, CDR1 is WNHNN and CDR2 is SYGVQD (reference sequence). For the CDR3, the DNA is TGCGCCGGCAAGTCCACAGAGAGCTACGAGCAGTACTTC. It specifies CAGKSTESYEQYF.

The V call is TRBV7-2, the J call TRBJ1-2; 7 bases are a match to TRBD1. The V gene's germline CDR1 is SGHTA and CDR2 FQGNSA. V was clipped by 5 bases and J by 5 bases; unmatched bases: 14. This CDR3 is built from 16 residues. The CDR3 DNA follows: TGTGCCAGCAGCCCCGAAGCGGGCAGGGGGTTATATGGCTACACCTTC. The encoded protein is CASSPEAGRGLYGYTF.

The chain joins TRBV18 to TRBJ1-1; TRBD1 aligns across 7 bases. The V gene end was trimmed by 6 bases and the J gene end by 2 bases; junction bases not matched to a gene: 12. The CDR3 is 16 residues long. CDR1 is KGHSH, CDR2 LQKENI, per germline. The CDR3: CASSVFVGGKNTEAFF. Written as DNA, the CDR3 is TGTGCCAGCTCCGTCTTTGTAGGGGGCAAAAACACTGAAGCTTTCTTT.